A single sample is the source of the 13 T cell receptor beta chains below, sequenced in a study of cytomegalovirus exposure and HLA in healthy donors. Clones were sequenced by immunoSEQ multiplex PCR, and TCRdb holds only the in-frame ones, with some missing. Here the sample spans about 360,000 clones, 86% being singletons. The sequencing input was PBMCs. The receptors were sampled from a woman under 30 in good health and CMV-seronegative.

This clone has only a few counts. The gene calls are TRBV5-1 and TRBJ1-2; D perhaps matches TRBD1 (6 bases). The V end lost 3 bases, the J end lost 2 bases, and 11 bases lay between the germline ends. The germline CDR1 and CDR2 sequences are SGHRS and YFSETQ. The CDR3 is made up of 14 amino acids. In nucleotides, the CDR3 is TGCGCCAGCAGCTATTCCGGGACAAACTATGGCTACACCTTC. Amino acids: CASSYSGTNYGYTF.

CDR3: CASSRIRLAGSNEQFF. Written as DNA, the CDR3 is TGTGCCAGCAGCAGAATTAGACTAGCGGGATCCAATGAGCAGTTCTTC. The rearrangement uses TRBV7-6 and TRBJ2-1; TRBD2 matches at 11 bases. V dropped 5 bases and J dropped 6; count of bases not matched to a gene: 9. Germline V gene sequence: CDR1 SGHVS, CDR2 FNYEAQ. The CDR3 length is 16 residues.

The table lists this clone with a few counts. V gene TRBV27 combines with J gene TRBJ1-5, with TRBD1 matching 7 bases. The germline gives CDR1 MNHEY, CDR2 SMNVEV (reference sequence). The CDR3 contains 13 residues. The V and J ends lost 8 bases and 2 bases, in that order; junction bases with no gene match: 3. CDR3 in amino acids: CASRQGRNQPQHF. The CDR3 DNA follows: TGTGCCAGCCGACAGGGCCGCAATCAGCCCCAGCATTTT.

This chain joins TRBV6-1 and TRBJ1-6, with TRBD1 identical over 7 bases. The CDR3 spans 15 residues. Trimming took 2 bases from V and 10 from J; bases not matched to a gene: 8. The germline V gene encodes CDR1 MNHNS and CDR2 SASEGT. The CDR3 DNA reads as TGTGCCAGCAGTGAAAAAGGCAGGGGGTGGTCACCCCTCCACTTT. Its protein is CASSEKGRGWSPLHF.

Written as DNA, the CDR3 is TGTGCCAGCAGCTTGGGGGCAACCACTGAAGCTTTCTTT. Residues: CASSLGATTEAFF. The chain combines TRBV5-8 with TRBJ1-1; D unresolved. CDR3 length: 13 amino acids. V lost 0 bases to trimming and J lost 4 bases, with 7 bases between them. Germline CDR1 SGHTS, CDR2 YDEGEE.

V usage is TRBV28 and J usage is TRBJ2-7; D ambiguous. The V end was cut by 6 bases, the J end by 3 bases, with 18 bases between. CDR1 is MDHEN, CDR2 SYDVKM, per germline. The CDR3 totals 15 residues. CDR3 region: CASSRSVPLNYEQYF. CDR3 DNA: TGTGCCAGCAGCCGCAGCGTCCCCCTTAACTACGAGCAGTACTTC.

This clone turned up a few times. The gene calls are TRBV2 and TRBJ1-6; 11 positions match TRBD1. Germline lookup yields CDR1 SNHLY and CDR2 FYNNEI. CDR3 length equals 14 residues. With 6 bases clipped from V and 12 bases from J, the junction kept 7 bases outside the gene matches. The CDR3 loop is CASRGTGGRLPLHF. CDR3 DNA sequence: TGTGCCAGCAGGGGGACAGGGGGACGTCTACCCCTCCACTTT. Filled out from reference TRBV2 and TRBJ1-6, the complete variable domain reads EPEVTQTPSHQVTQMGQEVILRCVPISNHLYFYWYRQILGQKVEFLVSFYNNEISEKSEIFDDQFSVERPDGSNFTLKIRSTKLEDSAMYFCASRGTGGRLPLHFGNGTRLTVT.

The CDR3, as DNA: TGTGCCAGCAGTGAAAATCGCGCCGCTACCACCTTC. It yields the protein CASSENRAATTF. V is TRBV6-1 and J is TRBJ1-2; D is ambiguous. V lost 2 bases and J 13 bases, leaving 14 bases between the germline ends. Germline CDR1 is MNHNS and CDR2 is SASEGT. This CDR3 comprises 12 residues.

This clone was recorded a few times. The chain links TRBV28 to TRBJ2-7; TRBD1 might be the D (6 bases). V was shortened by 2 bases and J by 4 bases, with 24 bases between the two germline ends. CDR3 length equals 18 residues. Germline V gene lookup returns CDR1 MDHEN and CDR2 SYDVKM. The CDR3 DNA sequence: TGTGCCAGCAGTTTAATCTCCGAACTAGGGGAACAGGGATACGAGCAGTACTTC. Its protein is CASSLISELGEQGYEQYF. The entire variable domain, with the rest obtained from reference TRBV28 and TRBJ2-7, is as follows: DVKVTQSSRYLVKRTGEKVFLECVQDMDHENMFWYRQDPGLGLRLIYFSYDVKMKEKGDIPEGYSVSREKKERFSLILESASTNQTSMYLCASSLISELGEQGYEQYFGPGTRLTVT.

The chain carries TRBV7-9 and TRBJ1-2, with unresolved D. V lost 5 bases and J 1 base, leaving 20 bases between the germline ends. Germline CDR1 reads SEHNR; CDR2 reads FQNEAQ (reference sequence). This CDR3 spans 17 amino acids. CDR3 DNA sequence: TGTGCCAGCAGCCCGAGTAGCCTCAACGCTTTTAACTATGGCTACACCTTC. Its protein product is CASSPSSLNAFNYGYTF.

The rearrangement joins TRBV6-1 to TRBJ1-1, with D unclear. Germline assignment: CDR1 MNHNS and CDR2 SASEGT. This CDR3 region has 15 residues. V was cut by 0 bases and J by 2 bases, with 10 bases left in between. The CDR3: CASSEALLPNTEAFF. For the CDR3, the DNA is TGTGCCAGCAGTGAAGCGCTTCTACCAAACACTGAAGCTTTCTTT.

This chain links TRBV15 with TRBJ2-1; D perhaps matches TRBD2 (5 bases). This CDR3 has 13 amino acids. The V gene lost 0 bases and the J gene lost 8 bases, with 8 bases spanning the gap. From germline, CDR1 is LNHNV and CDR2 YYDKDF (reference sequence). CDR3 residues: CATSRDGRDEQFF. CDR3 sequence (DNA): TGTGCCACCAGCAGAGATGGGCGGGATGAGCAGTTCTTC. The whole variable domain, remainder taken from reference TRBV15 and TRBJ2-1, is DAMVIQNPRYQVTQFGKPVTLSCSQTLNHNVMYWYQQKSSQAPKLLFHYYDKDFNNEADTPDNFQSRRPNTSFCFLDIRSPGLGDTAMYLCATSRDGRDEQFFGPGTRLTVL.

V gene TRBV4-1 combines with J gene TRBJ2-1; 7 positions agree with TRBD2. J lost 8 bases, V lost 3 bases, and 7 bases had no gene match. CDR1 and CDR2 from the germline V gene are MGHRA and YSYEKL. The CDR3 has 14 amino acids. The CDR3 sequence is CASSHPRSGDEQFF. The CDR3 DNA sequence: TGCGCCAGCAGCCACCCGAGGAGCGGGGATGAGCAGTTCTTC.